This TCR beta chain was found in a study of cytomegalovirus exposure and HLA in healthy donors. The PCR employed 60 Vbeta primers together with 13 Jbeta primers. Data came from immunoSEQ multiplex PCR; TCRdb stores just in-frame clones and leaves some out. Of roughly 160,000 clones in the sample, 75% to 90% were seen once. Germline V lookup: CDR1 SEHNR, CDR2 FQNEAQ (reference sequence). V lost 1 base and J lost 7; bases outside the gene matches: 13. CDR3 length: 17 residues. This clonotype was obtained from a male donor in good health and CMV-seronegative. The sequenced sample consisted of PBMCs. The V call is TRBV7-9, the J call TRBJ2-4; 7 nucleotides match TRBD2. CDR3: CASSLGGSSGSGNIQYF. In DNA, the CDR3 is TGTGCCAGCAGCTTAGGAGGGTCTAGCGGATCCGGGAACATTCAGTACTTC.